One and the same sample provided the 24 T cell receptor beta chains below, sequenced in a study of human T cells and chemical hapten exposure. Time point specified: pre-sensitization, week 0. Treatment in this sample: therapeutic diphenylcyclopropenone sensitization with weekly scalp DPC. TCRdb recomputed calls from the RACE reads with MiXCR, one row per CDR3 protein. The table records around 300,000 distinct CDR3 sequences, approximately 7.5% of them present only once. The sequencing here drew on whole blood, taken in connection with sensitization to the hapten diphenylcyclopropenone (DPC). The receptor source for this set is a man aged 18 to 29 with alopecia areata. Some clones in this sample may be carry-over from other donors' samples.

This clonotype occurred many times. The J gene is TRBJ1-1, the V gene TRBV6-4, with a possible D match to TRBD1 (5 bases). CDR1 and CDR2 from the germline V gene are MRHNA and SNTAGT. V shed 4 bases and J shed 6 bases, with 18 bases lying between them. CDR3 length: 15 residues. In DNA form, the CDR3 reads TGTGCCAGCAGTGCTAGCCAGGGAGGGTACGCTGAAGCTTTCTTT. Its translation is CASSASQGGYAEAFF.

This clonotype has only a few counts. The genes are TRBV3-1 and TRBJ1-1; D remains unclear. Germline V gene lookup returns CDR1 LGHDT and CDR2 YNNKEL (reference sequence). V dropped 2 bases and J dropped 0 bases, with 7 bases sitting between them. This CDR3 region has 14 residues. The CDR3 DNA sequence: TGTGCCAGCAGCCAAAGGAGAATGAACACTGAAGCTTTCTTT. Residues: CASSQRRMNTEAFF. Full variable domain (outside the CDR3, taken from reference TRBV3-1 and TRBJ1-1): DTAVSQTPKYLVTQMGNDKSIKCEQNLGHDTMYWYKQDSKKFLKIMFSYNNKELIINETVPNRFSPKSPDKAHLNLHINSLELGDSAVYFCASSQRRMNTEAFFGQGTRLTVV.

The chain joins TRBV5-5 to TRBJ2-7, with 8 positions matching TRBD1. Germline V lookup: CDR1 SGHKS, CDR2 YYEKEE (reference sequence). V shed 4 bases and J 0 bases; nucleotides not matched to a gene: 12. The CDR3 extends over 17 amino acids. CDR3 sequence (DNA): TGTGCCAGCAGCCGAACGGGACAGGCCCTAAGCTCCTACGAGCAGTACGTC. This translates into CASSRTGQALSSYEQYV.

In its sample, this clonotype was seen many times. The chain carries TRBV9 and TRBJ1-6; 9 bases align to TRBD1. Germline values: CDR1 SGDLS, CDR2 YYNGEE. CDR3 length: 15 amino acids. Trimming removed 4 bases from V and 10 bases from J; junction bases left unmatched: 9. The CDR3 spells CASSPRTGELSPLHF. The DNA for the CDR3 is TGTGCCAGCAGCCCAAGGACAGGGGAACTGTCACCCCTCCACTTT.

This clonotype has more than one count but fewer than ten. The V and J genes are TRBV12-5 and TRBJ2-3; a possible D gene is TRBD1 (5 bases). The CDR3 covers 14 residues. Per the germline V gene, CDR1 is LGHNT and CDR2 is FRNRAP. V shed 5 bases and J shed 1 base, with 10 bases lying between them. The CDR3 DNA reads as TGTGCTAGTGGTCCCCAGACAGGCACAGATACGCAGTATTTT. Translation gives CASGPQTGTDTQYF.

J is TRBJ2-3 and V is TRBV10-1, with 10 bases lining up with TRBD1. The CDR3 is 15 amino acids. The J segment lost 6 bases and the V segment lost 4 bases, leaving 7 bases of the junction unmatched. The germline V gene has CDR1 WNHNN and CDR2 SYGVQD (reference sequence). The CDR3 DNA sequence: TGCGCCAGCAGTGCGGGACAGGGGCCGGCGGATACGCAGTATTTT. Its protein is CASSAGQGPADTQYF.

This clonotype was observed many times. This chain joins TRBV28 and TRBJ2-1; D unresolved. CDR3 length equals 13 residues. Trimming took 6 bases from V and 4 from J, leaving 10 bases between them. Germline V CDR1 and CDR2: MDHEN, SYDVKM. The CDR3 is CASRGLRYNEQFF. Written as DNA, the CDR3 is TGTGCCAGCAGAGGCCTGAGATACAATGAGCAGTTCTTC. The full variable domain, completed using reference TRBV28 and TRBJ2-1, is DVKVTQSSRYLVKRTGEKVFLECVQDMDHENMFWYRQDPGLGLRLIYFSYDVKMKEKGDIPEGYSVSREKKERFSLILESASTNQTSMYLCASRGLRYNEQFFGPGTRLTVL.

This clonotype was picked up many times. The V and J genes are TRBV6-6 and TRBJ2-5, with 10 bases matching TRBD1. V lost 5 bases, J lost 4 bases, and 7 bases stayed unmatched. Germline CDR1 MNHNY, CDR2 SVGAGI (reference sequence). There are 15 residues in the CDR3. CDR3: CASSTGQGNAETQYF. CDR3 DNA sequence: TGTGCCAGCAGTACGGGACAGGGGAATGCAGAGACCCAGTACTTC.

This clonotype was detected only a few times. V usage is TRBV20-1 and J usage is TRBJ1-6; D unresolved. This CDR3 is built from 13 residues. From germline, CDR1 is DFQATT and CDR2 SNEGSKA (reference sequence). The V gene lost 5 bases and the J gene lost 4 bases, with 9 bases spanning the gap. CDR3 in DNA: TGCAGTGCTCTGGACGAGTATAATTCACCCCTCCACTTT. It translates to CSALDEYNSPLHF.

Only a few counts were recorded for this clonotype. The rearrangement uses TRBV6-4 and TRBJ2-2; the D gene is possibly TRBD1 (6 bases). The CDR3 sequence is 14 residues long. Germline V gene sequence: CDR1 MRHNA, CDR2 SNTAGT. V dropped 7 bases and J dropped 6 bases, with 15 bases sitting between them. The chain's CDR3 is CASTTDQGSGELFF. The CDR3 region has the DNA TGTGCCAGCACGACAGATCAGGGGTCCGGGGAGCTGTTTTTT.

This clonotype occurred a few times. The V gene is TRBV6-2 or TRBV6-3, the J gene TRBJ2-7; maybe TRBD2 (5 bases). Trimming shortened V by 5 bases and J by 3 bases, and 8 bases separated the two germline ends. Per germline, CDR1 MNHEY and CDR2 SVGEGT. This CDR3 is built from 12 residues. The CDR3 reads CASSPDYYEQYV. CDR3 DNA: TGTGCCAGCAGTCCCGACTACTACGAGCAGTACGTC.

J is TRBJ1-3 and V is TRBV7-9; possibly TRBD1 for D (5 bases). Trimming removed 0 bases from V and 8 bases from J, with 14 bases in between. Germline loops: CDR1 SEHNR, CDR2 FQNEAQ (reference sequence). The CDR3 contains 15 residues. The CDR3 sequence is CASSLAGGIGDTIYF. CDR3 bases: TGTGCCAGCAGCTTAGCTGGGGGGATCGGAGACACCATATATTTT.

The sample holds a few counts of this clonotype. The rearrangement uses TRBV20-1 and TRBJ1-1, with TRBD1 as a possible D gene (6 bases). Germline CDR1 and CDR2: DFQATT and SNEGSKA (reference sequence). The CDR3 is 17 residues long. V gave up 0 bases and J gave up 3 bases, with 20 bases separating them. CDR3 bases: TGCAGTGCTAGAGATGGTGGGAGACAGGAGGTGTACACTGAAGCTTTCTTT. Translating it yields CSARDGGRQEVYTEAFF.

In nucleotides, the CDR3 is TGTGCCAGCAGCCCCGACCCGAGCTCCTACGAGCAGTACTTC. Translated: CASSPDPSSYEQYF. This rearrangement joins TRBV7-2 to TRBJ2-7; D gene ambiguous. Germline CDR1 reads SGHTA; CDR2 reads FQGNSA. This CDR3 contains 14 residues. Trimming took 5 bases from V and 0 from J, leaving 11 bases between them.

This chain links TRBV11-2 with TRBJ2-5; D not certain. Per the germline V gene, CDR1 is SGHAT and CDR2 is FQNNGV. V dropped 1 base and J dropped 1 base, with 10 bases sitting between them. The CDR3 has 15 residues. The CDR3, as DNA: TGTGCCAGCAGCTTAGTCGGTCACAGCCAAGAGACCCAGTACTTC. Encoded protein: CASSLVGHSQETQYF.

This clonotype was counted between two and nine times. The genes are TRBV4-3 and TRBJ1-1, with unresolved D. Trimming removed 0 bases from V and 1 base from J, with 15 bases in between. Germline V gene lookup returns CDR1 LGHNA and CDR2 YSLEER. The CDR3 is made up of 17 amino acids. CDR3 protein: CASSQDLVGNSNTEAFF. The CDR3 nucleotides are TGCGCCAGCAGCCAAGACCTGGTAGGGAATTCGAACACTGAAGCTTTCTTT.

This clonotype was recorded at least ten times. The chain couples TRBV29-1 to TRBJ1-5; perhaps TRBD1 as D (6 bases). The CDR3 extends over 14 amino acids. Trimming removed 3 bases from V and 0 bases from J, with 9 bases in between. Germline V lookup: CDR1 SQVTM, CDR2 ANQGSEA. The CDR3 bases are TGCAGCGTTGAGACAGGATATAGCAATCAGCCCCAGCATTTT. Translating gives CSVETGYSNQPQHF.

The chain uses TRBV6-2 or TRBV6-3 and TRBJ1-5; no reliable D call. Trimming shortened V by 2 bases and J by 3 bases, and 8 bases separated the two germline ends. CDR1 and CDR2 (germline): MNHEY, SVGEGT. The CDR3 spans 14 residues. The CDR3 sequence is CASSYHASNQPQHF. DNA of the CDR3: TGTGCCAGCAGTTACCACGCTTCCAATCAGCCCCAGCATTTT.

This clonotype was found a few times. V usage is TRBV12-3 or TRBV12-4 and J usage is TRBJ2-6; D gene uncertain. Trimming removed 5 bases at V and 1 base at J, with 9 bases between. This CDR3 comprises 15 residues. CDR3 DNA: TGTGCCAGCAGTATCTCCAGATCTGGGGCCAACGTCCTGACTTTC. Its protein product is CASSISRSGANVLTF.

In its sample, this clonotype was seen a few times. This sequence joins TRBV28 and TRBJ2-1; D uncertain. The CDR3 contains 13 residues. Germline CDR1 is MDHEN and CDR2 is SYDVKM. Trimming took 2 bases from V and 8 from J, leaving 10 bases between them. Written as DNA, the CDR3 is TGTGCCAGCAGTTTAACCCCGTATTATGAGCAGTTCTTC. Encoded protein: CASSLTPYYEQFF.

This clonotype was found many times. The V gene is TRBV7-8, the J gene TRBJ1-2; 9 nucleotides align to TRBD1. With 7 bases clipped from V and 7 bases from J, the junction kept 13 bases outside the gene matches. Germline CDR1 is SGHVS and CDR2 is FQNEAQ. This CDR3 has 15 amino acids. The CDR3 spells CASTLSGTGFFGYTF. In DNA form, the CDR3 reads TGTGCCAGCACCCTCTCCGGGACAGGGTTTTTTGGCTACACCTTC.

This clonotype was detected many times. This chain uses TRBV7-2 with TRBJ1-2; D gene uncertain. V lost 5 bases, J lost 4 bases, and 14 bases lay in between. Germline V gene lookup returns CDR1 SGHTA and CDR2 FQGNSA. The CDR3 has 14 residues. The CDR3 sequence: CASSPPREGYGYTF. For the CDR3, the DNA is TGTGCCAGCAGCCCCCCCCGGGAGGGCTATGGCTACACCTTC.

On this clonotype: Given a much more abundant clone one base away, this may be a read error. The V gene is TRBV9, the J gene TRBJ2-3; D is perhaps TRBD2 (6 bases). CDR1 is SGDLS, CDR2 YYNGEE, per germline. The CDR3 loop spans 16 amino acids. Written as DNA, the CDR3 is TGTGCCAACAGCGTAGATGCCGGGACTAGCACAGATACGCAGTATTTT. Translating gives CANSVDAGTSTDTQYF.

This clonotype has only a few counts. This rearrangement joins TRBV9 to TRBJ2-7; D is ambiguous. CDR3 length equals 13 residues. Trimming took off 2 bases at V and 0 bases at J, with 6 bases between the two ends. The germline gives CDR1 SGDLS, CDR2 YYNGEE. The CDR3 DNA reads TGTGCCAGCAGCGTGAGCCACTCCTACGAGCAGTACTTC. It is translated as CASSVSHSYEQYF. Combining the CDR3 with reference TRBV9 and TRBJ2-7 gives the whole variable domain DSGVTQTPKHLITATGQRVTLRCSPRSGDLSVYWYQQSLDQGLQFLIQYYNGEERAKGNILERFSAQQFPDLHSELNLSSLELGDSALYFCASSVSHSYEQYFGPGTRLTVT.